The present T cell receptor (beta chain) was sequenced within a study of blood T cell repertoires in COVID-19. The germline gives CDR1 MRHNA, CDR2 SNTAGT. This CDR3 comprises 13 residues. V trimming: 8 bases; J trimming: 10 bases; junction bases outside the gene matches: 4. Produced via immunoSEQ multiplex PCR; TCRdb's table is partial and in-frame only. The sample comprises roughly 20,000 clones, 89% of which are singletons, and over 4% rests with the top ten. The genes are TRBV6-4 and TRBJ2-1; 14 nucleotides line up with TRBD2. The clonotype was recovered from a human donor in a cohort sampled during active COVID-19. Sequenced: peripheral blood. The CDR3 DNA reads TGTGCCAGCCGCGGGACTAGCGGGAGCGAGCAGTTCTTC. This translates into CASRGTSGSEQFF.